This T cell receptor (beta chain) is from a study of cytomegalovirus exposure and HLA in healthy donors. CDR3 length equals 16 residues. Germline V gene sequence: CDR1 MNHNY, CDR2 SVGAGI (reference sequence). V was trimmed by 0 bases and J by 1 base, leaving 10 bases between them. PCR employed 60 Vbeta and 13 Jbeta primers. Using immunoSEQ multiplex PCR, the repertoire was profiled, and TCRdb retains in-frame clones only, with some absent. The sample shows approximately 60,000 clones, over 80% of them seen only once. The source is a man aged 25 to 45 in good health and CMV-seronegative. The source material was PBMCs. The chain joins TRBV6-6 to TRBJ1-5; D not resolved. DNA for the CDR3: TGTGCCAGCAGTTACTCCGCGGGGTCGAGCAATCAGCCCCAGCATTTT. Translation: CASSYSAGSSNQPQHF.